This TCR beta chain was captured by sequencing in a study of glioma-infiltrating T cells. About this clonotype: Lacking the conserved final phenylalanine or tryptophan, this CDR3 likely reflects a read error.

The CDR3 loop spans 13 amino acids. From germline, CDR1 is KGHSY and CDR2 FQNENV. The iRepertoire nested amplicon-rescue multiplex PCR amplified TCR alpha and beta CDR3s from RNA. TCRdb reanalysed the multiplex PCR reads using MiXCR and keeps one entry per CDR3 protein. The sample lists some 110,000 distinct CDR3 sequences; roughly 24% were seen once. This receptor was identified in a human donor with low-grade glioma or glioblastoma, undergoing nonglioma brain surgery, or in good health (not recorded which). The rearrangement joins TRBV16 to TRBJ2-1; D is ambiguous. The specimen was glioma tissue, nonneoplastic brain tissue, or PBMCs (not recorded which). CDR3 in amino acids: CASSQAFYNEQFL. The CDR3 nucleotides are TGTGCCAGCAGCCAAGCCTTCTACAATGAACAGTTCCTC.